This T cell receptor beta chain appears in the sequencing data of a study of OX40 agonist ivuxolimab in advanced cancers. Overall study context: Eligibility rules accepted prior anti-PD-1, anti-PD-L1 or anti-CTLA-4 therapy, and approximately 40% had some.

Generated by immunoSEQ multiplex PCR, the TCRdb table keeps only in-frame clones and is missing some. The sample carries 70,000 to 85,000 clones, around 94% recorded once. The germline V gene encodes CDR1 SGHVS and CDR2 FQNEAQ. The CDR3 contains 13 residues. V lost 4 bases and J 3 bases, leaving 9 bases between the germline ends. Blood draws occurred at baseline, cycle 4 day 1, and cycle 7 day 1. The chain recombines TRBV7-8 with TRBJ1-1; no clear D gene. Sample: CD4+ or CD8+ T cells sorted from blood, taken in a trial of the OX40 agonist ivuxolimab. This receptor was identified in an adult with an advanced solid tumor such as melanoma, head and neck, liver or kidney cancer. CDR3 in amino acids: CASSSLSDTEAFF. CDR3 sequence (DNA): TGTGCCAGCAGCTCCCTTTCCGACACTGAAGCTTTCTTT.